Included here is one T cell receptor beta chain sequence, with context. Generated by immunoSEQ multiplex PCR, the TCRdb table keeps only in-frame clones and is missing some. This table holds fewer than 350,000 clones, approximately 85% found once. The data are from a study of blood T cell repertoires in COVID-19. Background on the study: From the United States, Italy and Spain came samples of acute and convalescent COVID-19.

CDR1 is SGHRS and CDR2 is YFSETQ in the germline V gene. The CDR3 totals 14 residues. Unmatched junction bases numbered 7, after V lost 7 bases and J lost 3 bases. This TCR derives from a man aged 18 to 30 with active or convalescent COVID-19. The chain employs TRBV5-1 and TRBJ2-3; 8 bases align to TRBD2. The sample was peripheral blood. The CDR3 spells CASRPGGNTDTQYF. Here the CDR3 DNA reads TGCGCCAGCCGCCCGGGGGGGAATACAGATACGCAGTATTTT.